This T cell receptor (beta chain) was recorded in a study of blood T cell repertoires in COVID-19. On the study more broadly: From the United States, Italy and Spain came samples of acute and convalescent COVID-19.

This CDR3 region has 16 residues. Between the trimmed V and J ends, which lost 2 bases and 0 bases, there was a span of 14 bases. The germline CDR1 and CDR2 sequences are MNHNS and SASEGT. Measured with immunoSEQ multiplex PCR; TCRdb has only the in-frame clones, and not every one. The sample has some 56,000 clones, 80% seen once; the top ten hold 7.2%. The sequencing input was peripheral blood. This clonotype was sampled from a man aged 55 to 70 with acute or convalescent COVID-19. J is TRBJ2-7 and V is TRBV6-1, with D possibly being TRBD1 (6 bases). The CDR3 region has the DNA TGTGCCAGCAGTGAAAATTGGCAGGGGCTCTCCTACGAGCAGTACTTC. It codes for CASSENWQGLSYEQYF.